The entry below describes one T cell receptor beta chain. This clone was seen a few times. The antigen it binds to is not known. No base qualities exist here, and no much larger clone lies one base off it. The cysteine opens and the phenylalanine closes a CDR3 of 14 amino acids. Only the CDR3 portion is preserved as DNA: 42 bases, with reading frame beginning at the first base. Trimming removed 7 bases from V and 6 bases from J, leaving 16 bases between the germline ends. The germline V gene specifies SGDLS as CDR1 and YYNGEE as CDR2. The data originate from a study of blood T cell repertoires in COVID-19 (dated by TCRdb to 2018 to 2021). Looking at the study overall: Collaborator samples came from the United States, Italy and Spain and covered acute and convalescent phases of COVID-19. Samples were obtained from the ongoing ImmuneRACE study (first 160 participants) and from over 1,000 subjects provided by 6 global collaborators. Where available, HLA class I and class II types were taken from metadata supplied by the sample provider and were not determined by assay-based typing. The repertoires were made available in a free public database intended to serve as a resource for research on the immune response to SARS-CoV-2. A de-identified subject ID, COVID-19 status, age in years and sex were almost always included in the sample metadata. The dataset comprised deeply sampled blood TCRbeta repertoires from subjects exposed to, actively infected with, or recovered from COVID-19. The material from the prospective study consisted of cDNA or gDNA derived from T cells, B-cell-depleted T cells, or PBMCs. Overall study outcomes, separate from this receptor: Clinical and demographic metadata were provided uncurated, with the amount varying by source and participant.

Collaborating institutions collected whole blood in K2EDTA tubes following their own protocols. Collaborator samples were shipped for TCRbeta analysis as frozen whole blood, isolated PBMCs, or DNA extracted from either sample type. The immunoSEQ Assay, a bias-controlled multiplex PCR, was used to amplify TCRbeta CDR3 regions from genomic DNA. Regarding the original processing steps: Nucleated cell counts per sample were estimated from amplification of reference gene primers within the assay. To quantify the absolute abundance of each unique TCRbeta CDR3 rearrangement, sequence reads were collapsed and filtered. Productive Simpson clonality was computed per sample as the square root of Simpson's diversity index over productive rearrangements. The clones in this table, taken by TCRdb from immuneACCESS, are in-frame only. Not every clone is retained; where verified, under half of the shortfall comes from an unresolved V gene, and the cause of the rest is unknown. The V and J calls and clone size come from that table; D and trimming were worked out from the DNA. The sample profile shows over 200,000 clones; about 86% of them were found once. The ten largest clones capture 5.7% of the sample.

The clonotype comes from a man at least 80 years old with acute or convalescent COVID-19. The sequenced material came from peripheral blood. The rearranged chain carries TRBV9 and TRBJ2-2; too little of a D gene remains to name it. The CDR3 corresponds to CASGDPGGPGELFF. The DNA is as follows: TGTGCCAGCGGTGACCCCGGTGGGCCCGGGGAGCTGTTTTTT.